Here is one T cell receptor (beta chain) with its context. Germline V gene lookup returns CDR1 SQVTM and CDR2 ANQGSEA. Trimming pared 5 bases from V and 6 bases from J, leaving 10 bases between. CDR3 size: 11 residues. In the source study's methods: Amplification from reference gene primers served as the basis for estimated nucleated cell counts. Profiling relied on immunoSEQ multiplex PCR, and the TCRdb table lists in-frame clones only, not all of them. Clonal size and the V and J genes are those of that table, whereas D and trimming came from the DNA. This table holds a few hundred thousand clones, 84% found once. The data were obtained in a study of blood T cell repertoires in COVID-19. Overall study: The origin of the acute and convalescent COVID-19 samples was the United States, Italy and Spain. Sources were T cells, B-cell-depleted T cells, or PBMCs; the material itself was cDNA or gDNA.

The source material was peripheral blood. This clonotype originated in a woman between 35 and 50 years old who had recovered from COVID-19. The chain couples TRBV29-1 to TRBJ1-2; D may be TRBD1 (6 bases). The DNA for the CDR3 is TGCAGCGTTCAGGGGAATCATGGCTACACCTTC. The encoded protein is CSVQGNHGYTF. The entire variable domain, with the rest obtained from reference TRBV29-1 and TRBJ1-2, is as follows: SAVISQKPSRDICQRGTSLTIQCQVDSQVTMMFWYRQQPGQSLTLIATANQGSEATYESGFVIDKFPISRPNLTFSTLTVSNMSPEDSSIYLCSVQGNHGYTFGSGTRLTVV.